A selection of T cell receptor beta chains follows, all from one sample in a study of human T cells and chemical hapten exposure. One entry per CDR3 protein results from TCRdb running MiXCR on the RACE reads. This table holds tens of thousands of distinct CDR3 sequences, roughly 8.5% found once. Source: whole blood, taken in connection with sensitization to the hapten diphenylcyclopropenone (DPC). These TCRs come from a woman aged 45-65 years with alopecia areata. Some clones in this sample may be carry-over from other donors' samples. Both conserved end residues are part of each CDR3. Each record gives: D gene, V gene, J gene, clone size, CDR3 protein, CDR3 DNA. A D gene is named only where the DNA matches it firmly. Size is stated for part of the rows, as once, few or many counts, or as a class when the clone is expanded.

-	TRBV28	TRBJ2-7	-	CASSIRGLGTYEQYF	TGTGCCAGCAGTATCAGGGGCCTGGGCACCTACGAGCAGTACTTC
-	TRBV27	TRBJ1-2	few	CASSLFPGGANYGYTF	TGTGCCAGCAGTTTATTTCCCGGAGGTGCTAACTATGGCTACACCTTC
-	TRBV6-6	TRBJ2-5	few	CAGGDDQETQYF	TGTGCCGGCGGGGACGACCAAGAGACCCAGTACTTC
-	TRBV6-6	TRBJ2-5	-	CASSSTGETQYF	TGTGCCAGCAGCTCTACGGGGGAGACCCAGTACTTC
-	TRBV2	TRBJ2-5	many	CASSLLAGIETQYF	TGTGCCAGCAGTTTGCTAGCAGGGATTGAGACCCAGTACTTC
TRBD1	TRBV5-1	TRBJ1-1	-	CASGYSGTDTEAFF	TGCGCCAGCGGGTATTCCGGGACAGACACTGAAGCTTTCTTT
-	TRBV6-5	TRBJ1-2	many	CASSRGMGYGYTF	TGTGCCAGCAGTCGCGGGATGGGGTATGGCTACACCTTC
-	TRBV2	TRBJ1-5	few	CASSPGTGSLPQHF	TGTGCCAGCAGTCCCGGGACTGGGAGTCTGCCCCAGCATTTT
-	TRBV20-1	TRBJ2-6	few	CSAGSSGANVLTF	TGCAGTGCGGGCAGCTCTGGGGCCAACGTCCTGACTTTC
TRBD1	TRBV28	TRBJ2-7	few	CASSLWGQATSYEQYF	TGTGCCAGCAGTTTATGGGGACAGGCTACCTCCTACGAGCAGTACTTC
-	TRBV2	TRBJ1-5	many	CASSLFNQPQHF	TGTGCCAGCAGTCTTTTCAATCAGCCCCAGCATTTT
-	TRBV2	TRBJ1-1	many	CASRYGWNTEAFF	TGTGCCAGCAGGTACGGATGGAACACTGAAGCTTTCTTT
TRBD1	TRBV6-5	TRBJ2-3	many	CASSSSQGMGTDTQYF	TGTGCCAGCAGTTCTTCACAGGGGATGGGGACAGATACGCAGTATTTT
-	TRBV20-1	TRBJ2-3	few	CSAEGDITDTQYF	TGCAGTGCCGAGGGGGATATCACAGATACGCAGTATTTT
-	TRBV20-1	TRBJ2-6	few	CSARVSPGANVLTF	TGCAGTGCTAGAGTCAGTCCTGGGGCCAACGTCCTGACTTTC
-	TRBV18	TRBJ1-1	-	CASSPLLLDGGNTEAFF	TGTGCCAGCTCACCTCTTCTTTTGGACGGGGGGAACACTGAAGCTTTCTTT
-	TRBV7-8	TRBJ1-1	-	CASSRGSWGRDTEAFF	TGTGCCAGCAGCCGAGGATCCTGGGGCAGGGATACTGAAGCTTTCTTT
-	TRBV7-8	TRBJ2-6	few	CASTRVTSSGANVLTF	TGTGCCAGCACCCGAGTGACGAGCTCTGGGGCCAACGTCCTGACTTTC
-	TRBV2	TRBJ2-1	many	CASSQRKSSYNEQFF	TGTGCCAGCAGTCAAAGGAAAAGCTCCTACAATGAGCAGTTCTTC
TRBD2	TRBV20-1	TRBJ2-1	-	CSAIAGAANNEQFF	TGCAGTGCGATAGCGGGGGCAGCTAACAATGAGCAGTTCTTC
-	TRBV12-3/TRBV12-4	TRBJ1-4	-	CASGINEKLFF	TGTGCCAGCGGCATAAATGAAAAACTGTTTTTT
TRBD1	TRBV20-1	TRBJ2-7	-	CSAQRTGKHYEQYF	TGCAGTGCCCAAAGGACAGGGAAGCACTACGAGCAGTACTTC
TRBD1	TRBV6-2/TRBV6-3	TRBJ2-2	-	CASRGQGASSRRLAYTGELFF	TGTGCCAGCAGAGGACAGGGGGCTAGCTCCCGTCGACTAGCCTACACCGGGGAGCTGTTTTTT
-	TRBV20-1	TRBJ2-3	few	CSAPQADTQYF	TGCAGTGCTCCCCAGGCAGATACGCAGTATTTT
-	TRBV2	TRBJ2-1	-	CAGNLEQFF	TGTGCCGGAAATCTTGAGCAGTTCTTC
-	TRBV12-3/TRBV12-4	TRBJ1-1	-	CASQMGPHTEAFF	TGTGCCAGCCAAATGGGGCCCCACACTGAAGCTTTCTTT
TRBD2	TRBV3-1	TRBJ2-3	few	CASSLFGASGGGGADTQYF	TGTGCCAGCAGCCTTTTCGGGGCTAGCGGGGGGGGAGGCGCAGATACGCAGTATTTT
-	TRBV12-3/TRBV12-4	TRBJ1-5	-	CASRLLGDSNQPQHF	TGTGCCAGCAGGCTGTTGGGGGATAGCAATCAGCCCCAGCATTTT
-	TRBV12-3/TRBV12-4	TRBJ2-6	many	CASSLEGSGANVLTF	TGTGCCAGCAGTTTAGAAGGGTCGGGGGCCAACGTCCTGACTTTC
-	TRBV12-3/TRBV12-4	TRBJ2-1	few	CASSFTRQGQFF	TGTGCCAGCAGTTTCACGCGGCAGGGGCAGTTCTTC
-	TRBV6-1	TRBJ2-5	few	CASSEAWDIVETQYF	TGTGCCAGCAGTGAAGCATGGGACATCGTTGAGACCCAGTACTTC
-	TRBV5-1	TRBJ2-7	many	CASSLDVAGYEQYF	TGCGCCAGCAGCTTGGATGTTGCAGGCTACGAGCAGTACTTC
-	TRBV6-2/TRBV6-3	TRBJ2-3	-	CASSATSSGDTQYF	TGTGCCAGCAGCGCCACTAGCAGTGGAGATACGCAGTATTTT
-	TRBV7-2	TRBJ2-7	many	CASSLEYEQYF	TGTGCCAGCAGCTTAGAGTACGAGCAGTACTTC
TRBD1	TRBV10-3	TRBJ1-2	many	CAITGPGQDSGYTF	TGTGCCATCACTGGACCGGGACAGGATTCTGGCTACACCTTC